This T cell receptor (beta chain) appears in the sequencing data of a study of T cell repertoires in cytomegalovirus infection. TCRdb processed the reads anew with MiXCR; each CDR3 protein has one entry. The sample yields 500,000 or so distinct CDR3 sequences, approximately 15% seen once. There are a few counts of this clonotype. Source material: CD8+ T cells from PBMCs. The source is a human donor in good health (CMV status not recorded). Some clones in this sample may be carry-over from other donors' samples.

The CDR3 DNA follows: TGCAGTGCTAGAGGGTTGGGCGCTGAAGCTTTCTTT. It translates to CSARGLGAEAFF. The chain joins TRBV20-1 to TRBJ1-1; D is uncertain. Between the trimmed V and J ends, which lost 1 base and 6 bases, there was a span of 9 bases. Germline V CDR1 and CDR2: DFQATT, SNEGSKA (reference sequence). This CDR3 has 12 residues.